What follows are 17 T cell receptor beta chains derived from one specimen sequenced in a study of CD8 T cells in Susac syndrome. With random hexamers, reverse transcription was performed on about 0.5 to 1 ug of RNA. TCRdb reprocessed the immunoSEQ multiplex PCR reads via MiXCR and lists one record per CDR3 protein. This sample has 170,000 or so distinct CDR3 sequences, with roughly 94% found just once. Material: CD4+ T cells from PBMCs. Receptors were obtained from a human donor with Susac syndrome.

V is TRBV7-9 and J is TRBJ1-2; D gene uncertain. Germline-derived CDR1 and CDR2 are SEHNR and FQNEAQ (reference sequence). The CDR3 runs to 14 residues. V was clipped by 7 bases and J by 8 bases, with 20 bases between them. In DNA form, the CDR3 reads TGTGCCAGCACCCAGATCGGCAGGTTTACCGGCTACACCTTC. It specifies CASTQIGRFTGYTF.

The genes are TRBV20-1 and TRBJ1-2; D may be TRBD1 (5 bases). The germline gives CDR1 DFQATT, CDR2 SNEGSKA (reference sequence). The CDR3 totals 13 residues. With 1 base removed from V and 4 bases from J, the gap between germline ends came to 10 bases. The DNA for the CDR3 is TGCAGTGCTAGAGCATGGGACTCCTATGGCTACACCTTC. Translated, it gives CSARAWDSYGYTF.

This chain links TRBV19 with TRBJ1-5; D is unresolved. The V end lost 4 bases, the J end lost 0 bases, and 10 bases lay between the germline ends. Germline CDR1 and CDR2: LNHDA and SQIVND (reference sequence). CDR3 size: 15 residues. The CDR3 loop reads CASSTPGDSNQPQHF. The CDR3 DNA is TGTGCCAGTAGTACCCCAGGAGATAGCAATCAGCCCCAGCATTTT.

The chain employs TRBV12-3 or TRBV12-4 and TRBJ1-6, with D unresolved. The CDR3 sequence is 15 residues long. Trimming took off 3 bases at V and 0 bases at J, with 6 bases between the two ends. The CDR3 loop reads CASSLRSSYNSPLHF. The CDR3 nucleotides read TGTGCCAGCAGTTTGCGGAGCTCCTATAATTCACCCCTCCACTTT.

The V gene is TRBV14, the J gene TRBJ2-2, with D uncertain. The CDR3 sequence is 12 residues long. Trimming cost V 2 bases and J 7 bases, with 5 bases left between them. Germline V lookup: CDR1 SGHDN, CDR2 FVKESK. The CDR3 DNA is TGTGCCAGCAGCCAATGGTACGGGGAGCTGTTTTTT. It translates to CASSQWYGELFF.

The V call is TRBV29-1, the J call TRBJ2-7; 8 nucleotides align to TRBD2. Germline loops: CDR1 SQVTM, CDR2 ANQGSEA. CDR3 length equals 13 residues. J gave up 0 bases and V 7 bases, and 5 bases lay outside the gene matches. Here the CDR3 DNA reads TGCAGCGCCGAGAGCGGGAGCTCCTACGAGCAGTACTTC. It is translated as CSAESGSSYEQYF.

The chain couples TRBV20-1 to TRBJ2-2; TRBD2 aligns across 10 bases. This CDR3 has 16 amino acids. Germline CDR1 and CDR2: DFQATT and SNEGSKA (reference sequence). The J segment lost 3 bases and the V segment lost 6 bases, leaving 10 bases of the junction unmatched. CDR3 sequence reads: CSASARTSGHTGELFF. CDR3 DNA sequence: TGCAGTGCAAGCGCCCGGACTAGCGGACACACCGGGGAGCTGTTTTTT.

This clonotype was recorded once. CDR3 in DNA: TGTGCCACCAGCAGAGTCTACGGGGAGGCAGACAATGAGCAGTTCTTC. As protein: CATSRVYGEADNEQFF. The chain is built from TRBV15 and TRBJ2-1, with a tentative D call TRBD2 (6 bases). Looked up from germline, CDR1 is LNHNV and CDR2 is YYDKDF (reference sequence). Trimming removed 1 base at V and 5 bases at J, with 15 bases between. This CDR3 region has 16 residues.

V gene TRBV11-2 combines with J gene TRBJ2-5; D is ambiguous. CDR1 is SGHAT and CDR2 is FQNNGV in the germline V gene. Trimming left V 5 bases short and J 1 base short, with 8 bases between. The CDR3 contains 13 residues. This CDR3 reads CASSQSSQETQYF. The CDR3 region has the DNA TGTGCCAGCAGCCAGTCGTCCCAAGAGACCCAGTACTTC.

This chain joins TRBV9 and TRBJ2-7, with D tentatively TRBD1 (5 bases). This CDR3 is 15 amino acids long. Germline values: CDR1 SGDLS, CDR2 YYNGEE. The V end was cut by 0 bases, the J end by 0 bases, with 10 bases between. The CDR3 sequence: CASSVEAGSSYEQYF. For the CDR3, the DNA is TGTGCCAGCAGCGTAGAAGCAGGGTCCTCCTACGAGCAGTACTTC.

The chain uses TRBV2 and TRBJ2-1; TRBD2 agrees at 8 bases. The germline V gene has CDR1 SNHLY and CDR2 FYNNEI. The CDR3 has 11 residues. With V trimmed by 6 bases and J by 12 bases, 4 bases remained unmatched. The CDR3 sequence: CASRGLVMQFF. Written as DNA, the CDR3 is TGTGCCAGCAGGGGACTAGTGATGCAGTTCTTC.

The V and J genes are TRBV11-2 and TRBJ2-3; the D is unclear. V was shortened by 3 bases and J by 0 bases, with 16 bases between the two germline ends. The germline CDR1 and CDR2 sequences are SGHAT and FQNNGV. The CDR3 is 17 residues long. In DNA form, the CDR3 reads TGTGCCAGCAGCTTTGGCGGATATACGGTTAGCACAGATACGCAGTATTTT. Translating gives CASSFGGYTVSTDTQYF. Using reference TRBV11-2 and TRBJ2-3 for the parts outside the CDR3, the full variable domain is EAGVAQSPRYKIIEKRQSVAFWCNPISGHATLYWYQQILGQGPKLLIQFQNNGVVDDSQLPKDRFSAERLKGVDSTLKIQPAKLEDSAVYLCASSFGGYTVSTDTQYFGPGTRLTVL.

This clonotype was counted a single time. As DNA, the CDR3 is TGTGCCAGCAGCTTAGAGGGGGCTGCCAGGCGCTATGGCTACACCTTC. The encoded protein is CASSLEGAARRYGYTF. V gene TRBV7-2 combines with J gene TRBJ1-2; 7 positions match TRBD1. CDR3 length equals 16 residues. The J segment lost 4 bases and the V segment lost 1 base, leaving 9 bases of the junction unmatched. The germline V gene has CDR1 SGHTA and CDR2 FQGNSA.

The chain carries TRBV14 and TRBJ1-3; D gene uncertain. Deletions cut 1 base from V and 0 bases from J, with 10 bases between. The CDR3 is made up of 16 amino acids. CDR1 and CDR2 (germline): SGHDN, FVKESK. As DNA, the CDR3 is TGTGCCAGCAGCCAAGTATTACGGACCTCTGGAAACACCATATATTTT. The encoded protein is CASSQVLRTSGNTIYF.

This rearrangement joins TRBV28 to TRBJ1-5; TRBD1 might be the D (6 bases). Trimming removed 7 bases from V and 3 bases from J, with 13 bases in between. The CDR3 totals 14 residues. Germline lookup yields CDR1 MDHEN and CDR2 SYDVKM. The CDR3 DNA reads as TGTGCCAGCAACGGGGGCGCCAACAATCAGCCCCAGCATTTT. It specifies CASNGGANNQPQHF.

This clonotype came up once. V is TRBV7-2 and J is TRBJ2-1; TRBD2 matches 10 bases. The CDR3 runs 14 residues. CDR1 is SGHTA, CDR2 FQGNSA, per germline. V lost 2 bases and J lost 8; bases outside the gene matches: 3. The CDR3, as DNA: TGTGCCAGCAGCTTACGAACTAGCGGGGATGAGCAGTTCTTC. It encodes CASSLRTSGDEQFF.

The chain carries TRBV7-9 and TRBJ2-1, with TRBD2 matching 11 bases. CDR3 size: 14 residues. Germline loops: CDR1 SEHNR, CDR2 FQNEAQ (reference sequence). The V segment lost 11 bases and the J segment 5 bases; nucleotides outside the gene matches: 8. CDR3 bases: TGTGCCGTCCGACTAGCGGGGCTGAACAATGAGCAGTTCTTC. Amino acid sequence: CAVRLAGLNNEQFF.